Presented here are 22 T cell receptor beta chains from one specimen sequenced in a study of neurological immune-mediated disorders. TCRdb recomputed calls from the 5' RACE reads with MiXCR, one row per CDR3 protein. The sample lists some 60,000 distinct CDR3 sequences; 3.7% were seen once. Specimen: PBMCs. The origin of the receptors is a woman between 50 and 59 years old with multiple sclerosis.

This clonotype has a count of ten or more. The rearrangement uses TRBV29-1 and TRBJ1-2, with D perhaps matching TRBD1 (6 bases). V lost 0 bases, J lost 12 bases, and 14 bases lay in between. Germline-derived CDR1 and CDR2 are SQVTM and ANQGSEA. CDR3 length equals 12 residues. The CDR3 is CSVEEHYRDHTF. CDR3 nucleotides: TGCAGCGTTGAAGAACATTACAGGGACCACACCTTC. Full variable domain (outside the CDR3, taken from reference TRBV29-1 and TRBJ1-2): SAVISQKPSRDICQRGTSLTIQCQVDSQVTMMFWYRQQPGQSLTLIATANQGSEATYESGFVIDKFPISRPNLTFSTLTVSNMSPEDSSIYLCSVEEHYRDHTFGSGTRLTVV.

This clonotype has at least ten counts. This chain connects TRBV29-1 to TRBJ1-1, with 7 bases identical to TRBD1. The V and J ends lost 6 bases and 7 bases, in that order; junction bases with no gene match: 14. Germline V gene data show CDR1 as SQVTM and CDR2 as ANQGSEA. This CDR3 has 14 residues. DNA of the CDR3: TGCAGCGTCCTCCGGGGGCAGGGGGTGAGTGAAGCTTTCTTT. This codes for CSVLRGQGVSEAFF.

This clonotype showed up many times. This rearrangement joins TRBV10-3 to TRBJ1-2; no firm D call. Looked up from germline, CDR1 is ENHRY and CDR2 is SYGVKD. V was cut by 3 bases and J by 7 bases, with 9 bases left in between. The CDR3 covers 12 residues. The CDR3 DNA is TGTGCCATCAGTGAACCGGGGATTGGCTACACCTTC. Amino acid sequence: CAISEPGIGYTF.

This clonotype was picked up a small number of times. This may be a read error, as it is one base from a much larger clone. The genes are TRBV20-1 and TRBJ2-1; D not certain. Trimming left V 3 bases short and J 5 bases short, with 14 bases between. The CDR3 length is 14 residues. Per germline, CDR1 DFQATT and CDR2 SNEGSKA (reference sequence). CDR3 in amino acids: CSARGSKSDNEQFF. In DNA, the CDR3 is TGCAGTGCTAGGGGGTCGAAATCGGACAATGAGCAGTTCTTC.

This clonotype was recorded at least ten times. The chain employs TRBV10-3 and TRBJ1-1; 7 nucleotides agree with TRBD1. Per the germline V gene, CDR1 is ENHRY and CDR2 is SYGVKD. V was clipped by 5 bases and J by 0 bases; unmatched bases: 3. The CDR3 consists of 14 residues. The CDR3 DNA sequence: TGTGCCATCAGTATGACAGGGTTGAACACTGAAGCTTTCTTT. As protein: CAISMTGLNTEAFF.

The chain links TRBV15 to TRBJ2-7; D remains ambiguous. V was shortened by 5 bases and J by 1 base, with 15 bases between the two germline ends. The CDR3 extends over 15 amino acids. Germline V CDR1 and CDR2: LNHNV, YYDKDF (reference sequence). The CDR3 loop reads CATSPSSRQSYEQYF. The CDR3 DNA sequence: TGTGCCACCAGCCCGTCATCGCGGCAGTCCTACGAGCAGTACTTC.

The table lists this clonotype with many counts. The chain carries TRBV7-2 and TRBJ2-6, with D tentatively TRBD1 (6 bases). CDR3 size: 15 residues. Trimming shortened V by 5 bases and J by 2 bases, and 10 bases separated the two germline ends. CDR1 is SGHTA and CDR2 is FQGNSA in the germline V gene. The CDR3 nucleotides read TGTGCCAGCAGCCCCCGACAGGCTGGGGCCAACGTCCTGACTTTC. Protein product: CASSPRQAGANVLTF.

This clonotype was observed many times. The rearrangement links TRBV21-1 to TRBJ2-7; no DNA check was done on the table's D call, TRBD2. TRBV21-1 is given as a pseudogene. This CDR3 is 20 amino acids long. CDR3 sequence reads: CASSKNLLSSGSSTSREQYF. CDR3 coding DNA: TGTGCCAGCAGCAAAAATCTTCTTTCGAGCGGGAGTTCCACAAGTCGGGAGCAGTACTTC.

As regards this clonotype: Compared with germline, one end of the junction differs, possibly owing to a read error. The V call is TRBV9, the J call TRBJ2-7; TRBD2 matches at 8 bases. The length of the CDR3 is 12 residues. Germline V gene sequence: CDR1 SGDLS, CDR2 YYNGEE. In DNA form, the CDR3 reads TGTGCCAGCAGGGTAGCGGGGTACGAGCAGTACTTC. Amino acids: CASRVAGYEQYF.

The sample holds many counts of this clonotype. The chain couples TRBV2 to TRBJ2-2; 9 nucleotides align to TRBD1. This CDR3 has 15 residues. Germline CDR1 is SNHLY and CDR2 is FYNNEI. V dropped 6 bases and J dropped 3; count of bases not matched to a gene: 5. The CDR3: CASSLGQGDTGELFF. The CDR3 bases are TGTGCCAGCAGCCTGGGACAGGGCGACACCGGGGAGCTGTTTTTT.

The V and J genes are TRBV30 and TRBJ1-1; the D gene is possibly TRBD1 (5 bases). Germline V gene data show CDR1 as GTSNPN and CDR2 as SVGIG (reference sequence). The CDR3 is made up of 12 amino acids. The V gene lost 5 bases and the J gene lost 5 bases, with 12 bases spanning the gap. Here the CDR3 DNA reads TGTGCCTGGGACGTGGGGACGACTGAAGCTTTCTTT. Translation gives CAWDVGTTEAFF.

This clonotype has at least ten counts. At one of its ends the junction is not consistent with the germline gene, which may arise from a read error. V is TRBV24-1 and J is TRBJ1-5; TRBD1 matches 9 bases. This CDR3 spans 17 amino acids. CDR1 and CDR2 from the germline V gene are KGHDR and SFDVKD. This CDR3 is CATSGGTGSYSNQPQNF. The CDR3 coding sequence is TGTGCCACCAGTGGTGGGACAGGGAGTTATAGCAATCAGCCCCAGAATTTT.

In its sample, this clonotype was seen many times. V usage is TRBV11-1 and J usage is TRBJ2-2; D possibly corresponds to TRBD1 (6 bases). Trimming shortened V by 4 bases and J by 7 bases, and 10 bases separated the two germline ends. The germline V gene encodes CDR1 SGHAT and CDR2 FQDESV (reference sequence). This CDR3 spans 13 amino acids. This chain's CDR3 is CASSYRVYGELFF. In DNA form, the CDR3 reads TGTGCCAGCAGCTACAGGGTATACGGGGAGCTGTTTTTT.

This clonotype was found many times. This chain links TRBV5-1 with TRBJ2-1, with TRBD2 matching over 13 bases. V dropped 4 bases and J dropped 6; count of bases not matched to a gene: 19. This CDR3 is 20 amino acids long. Germline V gene sequence: CDR1 SGHRS, CDR2 YFSETQ. This CDR3 reads CASSPSPGLAGPVLINEQFF. The DNA of the CDR3 is TGCGCCAGCAGCCCCTCTCCGGGACTAGCGGGGCCCGTTCTAATCAATGAGCAGTTCTTC.

This clonotype came up many times. The chain links TRBV6-2 or TRBV6-3 to TRBJ1-6; 9 bases match TRBD1. After removal of 5 bases from V and 10 bases from J, the junction contained 9 bases not matched to a gene. Germline-derived CDR1 and CDR2 are MNHEY and SVGEGT. This CDR3 contains 15 residues. CDR3 amino acids: CASSRPPDRGSPLHF. CDR3 sequence (DNA): TGTGCCAGCAGTAGACCGCCGGACAGGGGATCACCCCTCCACTTT.

This clonotype was picked up one time. V is TRBV10-3 and J is TRBJ1-2; D unresolved. With 4 bases removed from V and 0 bases from J, the gap between germline ends came to 15 bases. The CDR3 runs 16 residues. Per germline, CDR1 ENHRY and CDR2 SYGVKD. CDR3 protein: CAISGPSITTNYGYTF. CDR3 nucleotide sequence: TGTGCCATCAGTGGACCCTCGATTACAACTAACTATGGCTACACCTTC.

This clonotype was seen repeatedly, ten times or more. The V gene is TRBV15, the J gene TRBJ2-5; tentative D call: TRBD1 (6 bases). The germline V and J ends were trimmed by 5 bases and 2 bases, with 15 bases remaining between them. The CDR3 covers 15 residues. The V gene's germline CDR1 is LNHNV and CDR2 YYDKDF (reference sequence). CDR3: CATSFSQGKQETQYF. The CDR3 DNA sequence: TGTGCCACCAGCTTCTCACAGGGAAAGCAAGAGACCCAGTACTTC.

This clonotype is labeled as medium-sized. The chain carries TRBV24-1 and TRBJ2-1, with 8 nucleotides matching TRBD2. The germline V gene encodes CDR1 KGHDR and CDR2 SFDVKD. V was clipped by 4 bases and J by 5 bases; unmatched bases: 9. The CDR3 totals 16 residues. CDR3 coding DNA: TGTGCCACCAGTGACCCCGGGGGGGCAGGGGACAATGAGCAGTTCTTC. The encoded protein is CATSDPGGAGDNEQFF.

This clonotype has a count of ten or more. This chain uses TRBV6-4 with TRBJ2-2; the D is unclear. V shed 3 bases and J shed 7 bases, with 3 bases lying between them. CDR1 MRHNA and CDR2 SNTAGT come from the germline V gene. The CDR3 is made up of 11 amino acids. CDR3 coding DNA: TGTGCCAGCAGTGAAGGCGGGGAGCTGTTTTTT. Protein: CASSEGGELFF.

This clonotype was seen at least ten times. V is TRBV29-1 and J is TRBJ1-1, with 10 bases aligning to TRBD1. The CDR3 is made up of 14 amino acids. Looked up from germline, CDR1 is SQVTM and CDR2 is ANQGSEA. V lost 6 bases and J lost 5; bases outside the gene matches: 9. The DNA of the CDR3 is TGCAGCGTCGGTCCGGGACAGGGGATAACTGAAGCTTTCTTT. Translated, it gives CSVGPGQGITEAFF.

This clonotype was counted ten times or more. V usage is TRBV6-2 or TRBV6-3 and J usage is TRBJ1-4, with D uncertain. V gave up 6 bases and J gave up 0 bases, with 8 bases separating them. Germline values: CDR1 MNHEY, CDR2 SVGEGT. The CDR3 runs to 14 residues. CDR3 coding DNA: TGTGCCAGCAGGCGGTCGGCAACTAATGAAAAACTGTTTTTT. This codes for CASRRSATNEKLFF.

This clonotype was found many times. V is TRBV5-1 and J is TRBJ2-2, with no clear D. Trimming removed 6 bases at V and 1 base at J, with 7 bases between. The germline gives CDR1 SGHRS, CDR2 YFSETQ. The CDR3 extends over 13 amino acids. The CDR3 sequence: CASMAGNTGELFF. The CDR3 nucleotides read TGCGCCAGCATGGCAGGGAACACCGGGGAGCTGTTTTTT.